These 24 T cell receptor beta chains came from one sample sequenced in a study of blood T cells in healthy people across ages (dated by TCRdb to about 2015). Library construction relied on 5' RACE. The sample was run on an Illumina HiSeq 2500. A second PCR of roughly 7 to 11 cycles was performed with a sample-barcoded 5' primer and a J-beta primer mix. The public reads were run again by TCRdb, first through fastp at Q25 and then through MiXCR, and only productive beta chains were kept. Every CDR3 protein is listed once, alongside the most common genes and DNA of its rows. In all, the sample holds roughly 1,700,000 distinct CDR3 sequences, and about 30% of those were seen once. The ten largest make up around 7.7% of the sample. Sequences were obtained from blood. Receptors originate from a woman between 25 and 40 years old in good health.

The V and J genes are TRBV5-1 and TRBJ2-3; 12 bases match TRBD2. J lost 5 bases, V lost 4 bases, and 8 bases had no gene match. The germline CDR1 and CDR2 sequences are SGHRS and YFSETQ. The CDR3 sequence is 16 residues long. The CDR3 here is CASSTNPGLAGDTQYF. The CDR3 DNA follows: TGCGCCAGCAGCACCAACCCGGGACTAGCGGGAGATACGCAGTATTTT.

This clonotype was seen only a few times. The rearrangement links TRBV10-3 to TRBJ2-1; 14 bases fit TRBD2. V lost 0 bases, J lost 9 bases, and 7 bases stayed unmatched. In germline, CDR1 is ENHRY, CDR2 SYGVKD. This CDR3 is 17 amino acids long. CDR3: CAISESPGTSGSGEQFF. CDR3 in DNA: TGTGCCATCAGTGAGTCGCCCGGGACTAGCGGGAGTGGTGAGCAGTTCTTC.

This clonotype has just a few counts. This chain links TRBV6-2 or TRBV6-3 with TRBJ1-1, with 8 bases matching TRBD1. V was clipped by 0 bases and J by 1 base; unmatched bases: 28. The CDR3 extends over 24 amino acids. Germline V lookup: CDR1 MNHEY, CDR2 SVGEGT. Here the CDR3 reads CASSYSFRRRQGFRGGVRNTEAFF. In DNA, the CDR3 is TGTGCCAGCAGTTACTCCTTCCGCCGACGACAGGGGTTTCGTGGAGGGGTGAGGAACACTGAAGCTTTCTTT.

The chain carries TRBV7-7 and TRBJ1-1; D gene uncertain. This CDR3 contains 14 residues. V dropped 5 bases and J dropped 5 bases, with 15 bases sitting between them. Germline V gives CDR1 SSHAT, CDR2 FNYEAQ (reference sequence). For the CDR3, the DNA is TGTGCCAGCAGCGCGATCGAGACTGGAACTGAAGCTTTCTTT. Translating gives CASSAIETGTEAFF.

This chain uses TRBV12-3 or TRBV12-4 with TRBJ1-2; TRBD1 matches 12 bases. This CDR3 contains 15 residues. V trimming: 6 bases; J trimming: 4 bases; junction bases outside the gene matches: 6. The CDR3: CASSRGTGGGYGYTF. The CDR3 nucleotides read TGTGCCAGCAGCCGGGGGACAGGGGGCGGCTATGGCTACACCTTC.

The chain employs TRBV10-1 and TRBJ1-5; tentatively, D is TRBD1 (5 bases). CDR3 length: 17 amino acids. From germline, CDR1 is WNHNN and CDR2 SYGVQD (reference sequence). V lost 4 bases, J lost 5 bases, and 21 bases lay in between. The CDR3 here is CASSGLTVTTTDQPQHF. The CDR3 DNA follows: TGCGCCAGCAGTGGCCTGACAGTCACTACAACGGATCAGCCCCAGCATTTT.

The chain carries TRBV25-1 and TRBJ2-7, with 11 bases matching TRBD2. The germline V gene has CDR1 MGHDK and CDR2 SYGVNS. Losses at the gene ends were 8 bases for V and 5 bases for J; bases not matched to a gene: 11. This CDR3 is built from 15 residues. CDR3 region: CASSPPSGRFHEQYF. For the CDR3, the DNA is TGTGCCAGCTCCCCTCCTAGCGGGAGGTTCCACGAGCAGTACTTC.

In regard to this clonotype: The junction departs from the called germline gene at one end, perhaps through a read error. The chain links TRBV7-9 to TRBJ2-7; TRBD2 matches 8 bases. The CDR3 covers 15 residues. Germline-derived CDR1 and CDR2 are SEHNR and FQNEAQ (reference sequence). The CDR3 bases are TGTGCCAGCCGCTTTGGGGTAGCGGGATCGGGCGAGCAGTACTTC. Its protein product is CASRFGVAGSGEQYF. Full variable domain (outside the CDR3, taken from reference TRBV7-9 and TRBJ2-7): DTGVSQNPRHKITKRGQNVTFRCDPISEHNRLYWYRQTLGQGPEFLTYFQNEAQLEKSRLLSDRFSAERPKGSFSTLEIQRTEQGDSAMYLCASRFGVAGSGEQYFGPGTRLTVT.

This clonotype was observed a handful of times. J is TRBJ2-7 and V is TRBV18; no definite D call. The DNA end lines up better with TRBJ2-5; the J call may be wrong. Germline V gives CDR1 KGHSH, CDR2 LQKENI. The CDR3 contains 12 residues. The CDR3 reads CASAPPEETQYF. Written as DNA, the CDR3 is TGTGCCAGCGCCCCCCCCGAGGAGACCCAGTACTTC.

This clonotype was seen just once. This chain links TRBV20-1 with TRBJ1-5; tentative D call: TRBD1 (6 bases). Between the trimmed V and J ends, which lost 3 bases and 3 bases, there was a span of 18 bases. This CDR3 comprises 16 residues. Germline assignment: CDR1 DFQATT and CDR2 SNEGSKA (reference sequence). DNA of the CDR3: TGCAGTGCTAGGGAAGGGGGGGCTTTTATCAATCAGCCCCAGCATTTT. This codes for CSAREGGAFINQPQHF.

The CDR3 region has the DNA TGTGCCATCAGTTCAGAGCATCAGCCCCAGCATTTT. Translation gives CAISSEHQPQHF. The V and J genes are TRBV10-3 and TRBJ1-5; no clear D. The CDR3 has 12 amino acids. From germline, CDR1 is ENHRY and CDR2 SYGVKD. V lost 5 bases, J lost 5 bases, and 7 bases lay in between.

The chain couples TRBV20-1 to TRBJ2-1; 9 positions match TRBD2. V lost 5 bases and J lost 1; bases outside the gene matches: 9. There are 16 residues in the CDR3. In germline, CDR1 is DFQATT, CDR2 SNEGSKA (reference sequence). CDR3 nucleotide sequence: TGCAGTGCTTCTATCCCTAGCGGGAAGTCCTACAATGAGCAGTTCTTC. Translating it yields CSASIPSGKSYNEQFF.

On this clonotype itself: A much more abundant neighbour one base away suggests this may be a read error. The rearrangement links TRBV6-1 to TRBJ2-1; D is undetermined. The CDR3 sequence is 15 residues long. V lost 3 bases, J lost 10 bases, and 19 bases lay in between. Looked up from germline, CDR1 is MNHNS and CDR2 is SASEGT. This CDR3 reads CASSDHKVISYEQFF. The CDR3 nucleotides are TGTGCCAGCAGTGACCACAAGGTTATATCCTACGAGCAGTTCTTC.

The chain uses TRBV20-1 and TRBJ2-7, with a tentative D call TRBD2 (6 bases). The germline gives CDR1 DFQATT, CDR2 SNEGSKA (reference sequence). Trimming pared 6 bases from V and 0 bases from J, leaving 18 bases between. This CDR3 region has 15 residues. CDR3 in amino acids: CSAQKSVAVSYEQYF. The CDR3 coding sequence is TGCAGTGCCCAGAAATCCGTAGCGGTCTCCTACGAGCAGTACTTC.

The genes are TRBV3-1 and TRBJ2-3; 7 bases are shared with TRBD2. Germline trimming cut 4 bases from V and 4 bases from J; bases unmatched to any gene: 11. This CDR3 contains 16 residues. CDR1 is LGHDT, CDR2 YNNKEL, per germline (reference sequence). CDR3 region: CASSRTGGTGPDTQYF. The DNA of the CDR3 is TGTGCCAGCAGCCGGACGGGGGGTACCGGGCCAGATACGCAGTATTTT.

This clonotype has just a few counts. This chain links TRBV12-3 or TRBV12-4 with TRBJ1-4; TRBD1 matches 7 bases. After removal of 3 bases from V and 8 bases from J, the junction contained 6 bases not matched to a gene. This CDR3 is built from 14 residues. The CDR3: CASSFRDRGEKLFF. The CDR3 DNA is TGTGCCAGCAGTTTTCGGGACAGAGGAGAAAAACTGTTTTTT.

The V and J genes are TRBV5-1 and TRBJ2-1, with D tentatively TRBD1 or TRBD2 (5 bases each). This CDR3 comprises 18 residues. CDR1 is SGHRS, CDR2 YFSETQ, per germline. V was cut by 2 bases and J by 7 bases, with 25 bases left in between. The CDR3 protein is CASSFPGTGSNKRNEQFF. The CDR3 nucleotides are TGCGCCAGCAGCTTCCCTGGGACCGGATCCAACAAAAGGAATGAGCAGTTCTTC.

There are a few counts of this clonotype. V is TRBV2 and J is TRBJ2-1; the match to TRBD2 covers 8 bases. Germline CDR1 SNHLY, CDR2 FYNNEI. V lost 5 bases to trimming and J lost 3 bases; unmatched junction nucleotides: 6. The CDR3 has 15 residues. CDR3: CASSPSGRVYNEQFF. The CDR3 coding sequence is TGTGCCAGCAGTCCAAGCGGGAGAGTCTACAATGAGCAGTTCTTC. Variable domain in full (rest from reference TRBV2 and TRBJ2-1): EPEVTQTPSHQVTQMGQEVILRCVPISNHLYFYWYRQILGQKVEFLVSFYNNEISEKSEIFDDQFSVERPDGSNFTLKIRSTKLEDSAMYFCASSPSGRVYNEQFFGPGTRLTVL.

This clonotype was seen at least ten times. This sequence joins TRBV7-2 and TRBJ1-2, with TRBD1 identical over 8 bases. The CDR3 spans 13 residues. The germline V gene has CDR1 SGHTA and CDR2 FQGNSA. Trimming cost V 5 bases and J 6 bases; bases outside gene matches: 5. CDR3 nucleotides: TGTGCCAGCAGCCCTAACAGGGGGGATGGCTACACCTTC. It translates to CASSPNRGDGYTF.

Comments on this clonotype: One junction end does not reproduce the germline sequence, and a read error may be involved. The chain carries TRBV9 and TRBJ2-5; 8 nucleotides match TRBD1. The DNA end favors TRBJ2-7, so the J call may be wrong. The CDR3 extends over 12 amino acids. Looked up from germline, CDR1 is SGDLS and CDR2 is YYNGEE. The CDR3 coding sequence is TGTGCCTGCAGCGGACAGGGTTACGAGCAGTACTTC. It encodes CACSGQGYEQYF.

The chain recombines TRBV15 with TRBJ2-3, with 7 bases fitting TRBD2. J gave up 0 bases and V 5 bases, and 5 bases lay outside the gene matches. The V gene's germline CDR1 is LNHNV and CDR2 YYDKDF (reference sequence). The CDR3 sequence is 15 residues long. This CDR3 is CATSGVGRSTDTQYF. The CDR3 DNA reads TGTGCCACCAGCGGGGTCGGGAGGAGCACAGATACGCAGTATTTT.

Notes on this clonotype: A much larger clone differs from this one at a single base, so this may be a read error. The chain carries TRBV29-1 and TRBJ2-5; D remains ambiguous. This CDR3 spans 13 amino acids. Per germline, CDR1 SQVTM and CDR2 ANQGSEA. For the CDR3, the DNA is TGCAGCGTTCTCTTCAAGTACCAAGAGACCCTGTACTTC. Protein sequence: CSVLFKYQETLYF.

This clonotype was seen at least ten times. The chain uses TRBV7-6 and TRBJ2-1, with 11 bases that match TRBD2. The CDR3 runs to 14 residues. V trimming: 3 bases; J trimming: 6 bases; junction bases outside the gene matches: 1. Germline lookup yields CDR1 SGHVS and CDR2 FNYEAQ. The CDR3 nucleotides are TGTGCCAGCAGCTTCGGGACTAGCGGCAATGAGCAGTTCTTC. It translates to CASSFGTSGNEQFF.

This clonotype was seen once. V and J are TRBV5-1 and TRBJ2-5, with a possible D match to TRBD1 (5 bases). The CDR3 consists of 14 residues. V was trimmed by 4 bases and J by 2 bases, leaving 12 bases between them. The V gene's germline CDR1 is SGHRS and CDR2 YFSETQ. The CDR3 DNA reads TGCGCCAGCAGCGCGCAGGGATTTCAAGAGACCCAGTACTTC. Its protein is CASSAQGFQETQYF.